This T cell receptor beta chain derives from a study of cytomegalovirus exposure and HLA in healthy donors. PCR employed 60 Vbeta and 13 Jbeta primers. Assay: immunoSEQ multiplex PCR; the TCRdb copy retains only in-frame clones and omits some. The profile shows some 96,000 clones, 64% of them singletons. V gave up 0 bases and J gave up 3 bases; unmatched junction bases: 3. Per germline, CDR1 SGDLS and CDR2 YYNGEE. The CDR3 is made up of 14 amino acids. Overall study findings and caveats: It is likely that the observed cluster of highly shared sequence variants was a sequencing artifact.

Concerning this clone itself: Its antigen is still unknown.

This receptor was taken from a man aged 55 to 69 in good health and CMV-seronegative. Material: PBMCs. The chain couples TRBV9 to TRBJ2-7; 7 bases line up with TRBD2. The CDR3 sequence: CASSVGREGYEQYF. The CDR3, as DNA: TGTGCCAGCAGCGTAGGGAGGGAGGGCTACGAGCAGTACTTC.